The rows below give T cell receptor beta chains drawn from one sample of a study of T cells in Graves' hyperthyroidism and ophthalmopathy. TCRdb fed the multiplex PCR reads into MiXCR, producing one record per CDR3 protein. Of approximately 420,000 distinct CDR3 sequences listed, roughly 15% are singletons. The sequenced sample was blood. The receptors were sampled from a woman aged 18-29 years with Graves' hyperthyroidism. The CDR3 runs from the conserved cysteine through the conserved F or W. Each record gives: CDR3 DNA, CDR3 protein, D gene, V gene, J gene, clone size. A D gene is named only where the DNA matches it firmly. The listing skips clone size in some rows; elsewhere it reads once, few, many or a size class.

CDR3 DNA: TGTGCCAACCCTGGGGCGGGTTACTACGAGCAGTACTTC; CDR3 protein: CANPGAGYYEQYF; D gene: .; V gene: TRBV6-1; J gene: TRBJ2-7; clone size: .
CDR3 DNA: TGTGCCAGCAGCTTGAGACCACAGGGGCCGACCTACGAGCAGTACTTC; CDR3 protein: CASSLRPQGPTYEQYF; D gene: TRBD1; V gene: TRBV11-2; J gene: TRBJ2-7; clone size: .
CDR3 DNA: TGTGCCAGCAGCTTAGTCTTCGGGCTAGCGGAAGTCGGGTCGTACAATGAGCAGTTCTTC; CDR3 protein: CASSLVFGLAEVGSYNEQFF; D gene: TRBD2; V gene: TRBV7-9; J gene: TRBJ2-1; clone size: many
CDR3 DNA: TGTGCCAGCAGCGTAGCGGGAGACGTCAATGAGCAGTTCTTC; CDR3 protein: CASSVAGDVNEQFF; D gene: .; V gene: TRBV9; J gene: TRBJ2-1; clone size: few
CDR3 DNA: TGTGCCAGCAGTTTAGTCAGGGCTACTGAAGCTTTCTTT; CDR3 protein: CASSLVRATEAFF; D gene: .; V gene: TRBV12-3/TRBV12-4; J gene: TRBJ1-1; clone size: many
CDR3 DNA: TGTGCCACCAGCAGAGTTAGGGCCAGGGGCAATGAGCAGTTCTTC; CDR3 protein: CATSRVRARGNEQFF; D gene: .; V gene: TRBV15; J gene: TRBJ2-1; clone size: many
CDR3 DNA: TGTGCCAGCCAAAAGAAAAGGGGCAGGGGGACGGGCACTGAAGCTTTCTTT; CDR3 protein: CASQKKRGRGTGTEAFF; D gene: TRBD1; V gene: TRBV19; J gene: TRBJ1-1; clone size: few
CDR3 DNA: TGTGCCAGCTCACTTGGACAGCGAGGTGAAGCTTTCTTT; CDR3 protein: CASSLGQRGEAFF; D gene: .; V gene: TRBV18; J gene: TRBJ1-1; clone size: few
CDR3 DNA: TGTGCCTGGAGGGGGGGGCTAGCGGGTCTCTCCTACAATGAGCAGTTCTTC; CDR3 protein: CAWRGGLAGLSYNEQFF; D gene: TRBD2; V gene: TRBV30; J gene: TRBJ2-1; clone size: few
CDR3 DNA: TGTGCCAGCAGATCAGGGGGTAGCTTGACTGAAGCTTTCTTT; CDR3 protein: CASRSGGSLTEAFF; D gene: TRBD1; V gene: TRBV28; J gene: TRBJ1-1; clone size: many
CDR3 DNA: TGCAGTGCCGTGGACGGGAATGAGCAGTTCTTC; CDR3 protein: CSAVDGNEQFF; D gene: .; V gene: TRBV20-1; J gene: TRBJ2-1; clone size: many
CDR3 DNA: TGTGCCGGCAGTGAAGCGGGGCTAACGGGAGTCTACGAGCAGTACTTC; CDR3 protein: CAGSEAGLTGVYEQYF; D gene: TRBD2; V gene: TRBV2; J gene: TRBJ2-7; clone size: .
CDR3 DNA: TGTGCCAGCACGTTTCCAGGGTCCTACACTGAAGCTTTCTTT; CDR3 protein: CASTFPGSYTEAFF; D gene: .; V gene: TRBV6-1; J gene: TRBJ1-1; clone size: many